This record concerns one T cell receptor (beta chain) sequence. Germline CDR1 reads SGHTA; CDR2 reads FQGTGA. This CDR3 region has 16 residues. The V segment lost 3 bases and the J segment 7 bases; nucleotides outside the gene matches: 7. The library came from three nested PCR rounds adapted from ARM-PCR protocols. TCRdb reprocessed the multiplex PCR reads via MiXCR and lists one record per CDR3 protein. The table lists 100,000 to 150,000 distinct CDR3 sequences, 66% of them singletons, with 9.5% to 15% in the top ten. This sample was taken from a study of tumor and adjacent non-tumor tissue in lung cancer. This sample's RNA came from whole unsorted tissue.

This receptor was obtained from a man aged 30 to 45 with non-small cell lung cancer. This chain uses TRBV7-3 with TRBJ2-2; 11 bases agree with TRBD1. Specimen: lung tumor tissue. The CDR3 loop is CASSLGGQGANGELFF. In nucleotides, the CDR3 is TGTGCCAGCAGCTTGGGAGGACAGGGGGCGAACGGGGAGCTGTTTTTT.